This is a list of T cell receptor beta chains from one sample in a study of blood T cell repertoires in COVID-19. Using immunoSEQ multiplex PCR, the repertoire was profiled, and TCRdb retains in-frame clones only, with some absent. The sample has 350,000 to 400,000 clones, 85% to 90% seen once; the top ten hold approximately 1%. Sequenced material: PBMCs or T cells enriched from blood (not recorded which). All receptors come from a woman in her 30s with acute COVID-19. Both conserved end residues are part of each CDR3. D genes are given only for firm matches. Size values are once, few and many counts, or a class for expanded clones, and some rows have none.

clone_size d_call j_call v_call cdr3_nt cdr3_aa
- - TRBJ2-1 TRBV5-6 TGTGCCAGCAGCTGGGGGGTGCCAGACTCCTACAATGAGCAGTTCTTC CASSWGVPDSYNEQFF
- - TRBJ1-5 TRBV6-5 TGTGCCAGCAGTCCTCAGGGATTAAGCAATCAGCCCCAGCATTTT CASSPQGLSNQPQHF
- - TRBJ1-2 TRBV7-2 TGTGCCAGCAGCTTATTGCAGGGGAACTATGGCTACACCTTC CASSLLQGNYGYTF
- - TRBJ2-5 TRBV19 TGTGCCAGTAGTATCGGAGAAGAGACCCAGTACTTC CASSIGEETQYF
- TRBD1 TRBJ2-5 TRBV5-1 TGCGCCAGCAGCTTGGTCGGGACAGAAGAGACCCAGTACTTC CASSLVGTEETQYF
- - TRBJ2-1 TRBV21-1 TGTGCCAGCAGCAAGACGCTGTTCAGGGGGCGCGGATACAATGAGCAGTTCTTC CASSKTLFRGRGYNEQFF
- - TRBJ1-6 TRBV15 TGTGCCAGAGACTACCCTCGGGACTCTTATAATTCACCCCTCCACTTT CARDYPRDSYNSPLHF
once - TRBJ1-1 TRBV6-5 TGTGCCAGCAGGGGCCGATTGAACACTGAAGCTTTCTTT CASRGRLNTEAFF
few - TRBJ1-1 TRBV7-9 TGTGCCAGCAGCTCTTGGGGAGGTCGGAACACTGAAGCTTTCTTT CASSSWGGRNTEAFF
once - TRBJ2-1 TRBV20-1 TGCAGTGCTAGTACAGCGGAGGCTGACTCCTACAATGAGCAGTTCTTC CSASTAEADSYNEQFF
- TRBD1 TRBJ2-7 TRBV7-7 TGTGCCAGCAGCCCAAATTCAGGGGGAATCTTCGACGAGCAGTACTTC CASSPNSGGIFDEQYF
- TRBD2 TRBJ2-1 TRBV27 TGTGCCAGCAGTTTGTCGAGCGGGGGGGCCCATGAGCAGTTCTTC CASSLSSGGAHEQFF
- TRBD2 TRBJ2-7 TRBV7-9 TGTGCCAGCAGCTTAGTGATAGCGGGGGGCTTTGACGAGCAGTACTTC CASSLVIAGGFDEQYF
- TRBD1 TRBJ1-3 TRBV9 TGTGCCAGCAGCACCCAGGGGGTTTCTGGAAACACCATATATTTT CASSTQGVSGNTIYF
- - TRBJ2-1 TRBV12-5 TGTGCTAGTGGTTTGAGCCCTGAAACCTACAATGAGCAGTTCTTC CASGLSPETYNEQFF
- TRBD1 TRBJ2-7 TRBV6-5 TGTGCCAGCACCTTCGGGACAGGAGCCTACGAGCAGTACTTC CASTFGTGAYEQYF
few TRBD1 TRBJ1-6 TRBV27 TGTGCCAGCAGTTTCGGACAGGGTTTTAATTCACCCCTCCACTTT CASSFGQGFNSPLHF
- - TRBJ2-1 TRBV30 TGTGCCTGGAGTAGGGGGTACGACAATGAGCAGTTCTTC CAWSRGYDNEQFF
- TRBD2 TRBJ2-1 TRBV15 TGTGCCACCAGCACAGATCGGGTAGCGGGGGCCCTTTCCTCCTACAATGAGCAGTTCTTC CATSTDRVAGALSSYNEQFF
- TRBD1 TRBJ1-6 TRBV30 TGTGCCTGGAGGGGGACAGGGAATTCACCCCTCCACTTT CAWRGTGNSPLHF
- - TRBJ2-5 TRBV24-1 TGTGCCACCAGTGATTTGACAGGACCCCAAGAGACCCAGTACTTC CATSDLTGPQETQYF
- - TRBJ1-3 TRBV7-3 TGTGCCAGCAGCCTTGGGGCCTCCTCTGGAAACACCATATATTTT CASSLGASSGNTIYF
- TRBD1 TRBJ2-3 TRBV6-5 TGTGCCATCCGCGGACAGGTGGGCACAGATACGCAGTATTTT CAIRGQVGTDTQYF
once - TRBJ2-4 TRBV9 TGTGCCAGCAGCGTAGAGACGGGGGGCGATCCTACCATTCAGTACTTC CASSVETGGDPTIQYF
- - TRBJ1-1 TRBV7-3 TGTGCCAGCAGCTTTCAGGGGCCTAACACTGAAGCTTTCTTT CASSFQGPNTEAFF
- TRBD1 TRBJ1-1 TRBV3-1/TRBV3-2 TGTGCCAGCAGCACCTACGGGACAGATGAAGCTTTCTTT CASSTYGTDEAFF
few - TRBJ1-6 TRBV5-1 TGCGCCAGCAGCATTAGCTCCTATAATTCACCCCTCCACTTT CASSISSYNSPLHF
- TRBD2 TRBJ2-7 TRBV5-4 TGTGCCAGCAGCGTGGGACTAGCGGGGGGGCGAAGCGAGCAGTACTTC CASSVGLAGGRSEQYF
once TRBD1 TRBJ1-1 TRBV3-1/TRBV3-2 TGTGCCAGCAGCCAAGGAAGGGACAGGGGATTCCTTAAAGCTTTCTTT CASSQGRDRGFLKAFF
- TRBD1 TRBJ1-2 TRBV7-8 TGTGCCAGCAGCCCCGGGACAGGGAAGTCCTATGGCTACACCTTC CASSPGTGKSYGYTF
- TRBD2 TRBJ2-5 TRBV2 TGTGCCAGCAGTGCGACTAGCGGGGGGGGACAAGAGACCCAGTACTTC CASSATSGGGQETQYF
- - TRBJ1-5 TRBV9 TGTGCCAGCAGCGCGGATGGGCGCAATCAGCCCCAGCATTTT CASSADGRNQPQHF
- TRBD1 TRBJ1-1 TRBV19 TGTGCCAGTACGGCGGGACAGGGGGCGCCCACTGAAGCTTTCTTT CASTAGQGAPTEAFF
- - TRBJ2-7 TRBV10-2 TGCGCCAGCTGGGGGCAGGGTACCTACGAGCAGTACTTC CASWGQGTYEQYF
- - TRBJ1-5 TRBV5-6 TGTGCCAGCAGTCGTTACAGTAGCAATCAGCCCCAGCATTTT CASSRYSSNQPQHF
- TRBD1 TRBJ1-5 TRBV24-1 TGTGCCACCCAGGACAGGTTCAATCAGCCCCAGCATTTT CATQDRFNQPQHF
- - TRBJ1-5 TRBV28 TGTGCCAGCAGAGTACCGAGGGGCAATCAGCCCCAGCATTTT CASRVPRGNQPQHF
few - TRBJ1-1 TRBV19 TGTGCCAGTAGTATGACAGTGGAGACTGAAGCTTTCTTT CASSMTVETEAFF
- - TRBJ2-2 TRBV7-6 TGTGCCAGCAGATCACAACCGAACACCGGGGAGCTGTTTTTT CASRSQPNTGELFF
- - TRBJ2-7 TRBV7-8 TGTGCCAGCAGCTTTCCCGGACAGGGAGGGGAGCAGTACTTC CASSFPGQGGEQYF
- - TRBJ2-1 TRBV25-1 TGTGCCAGCAGTGACAAACGGGGGTACTACAATGAGCAGTTCTTC CASSDKRGYYNEQFF